The clone carrying this TCR beta chain was seen only a few times. This CDR3 is built from 12 residues. From germline, CDR1 is SGDLS and CDR2 YYNGEE. V was shortened by 3 bases and J by 12 bases, with 15 bases between the two germline ends. This sample is part of a study of PD-L1 blockade in urothelial cancer. Study overall: In the patient group, about 85% of the roughly 30 were males with bladder-origin urothelial cancer. Patients had been given 0 to 3 earlier chemotherapy regimens.

Time point defined: pretreatment peripheral blood. Locally advanced or metastatic urothelial carcinoma affected all patients. The method was immunoSEQ multiplex PCR; TCRdb's version includes in-frame clones alone and lacks a portion of them. The sample yields tens of thousands of clones, around 85% seen once. The receptor's source is a man older than 75 with urothelial cancer. Material: PBMCs, obtained around atezolizumab (anti-PD-L1) treatment. The chain carries TRBV9 and TRBJ1-1; perhaps TRBD1 as D (6 bases). The CDR3 nucleotides read TGTGCCAGCAGCGCAGTAACAGGGATGCCTTTCTTT. This encodes CASSAVTGMPFF.